These 2 T cell receptor beta chains share one sample of origin, sequenced in a study of early T cells in non-severe SARS-CoV-2 infection. TCRdb processed the 5' RACE reads anew with MiXCR; each CDR3 protein has one entry. This sample has fewer than 25,000 distinct CDR3 sequences; 3% to 4.5% occur once, and the top ten carry about 6%. Sequencing was carried out using whole blood. These receptors were collected from an adult who was a healthcare worker with PCR-confirmed SARS-CoV-2 infection or an uninfected control (not recorded which).

This clonotype has a count of ten or more. The gene calls are TRBV5-4 and TRBJ2-2; D remains unclear. This CDR3 is 16 amino acids long. The V end lost 1 base, the J end lost 4 bases, and 14 bases lay between the germline ends. Per the germline V gene, CDR1 is SGHNT and CDR2 is YYREEE (reference sequence). This CDR3 reads CASSLMEPRGTGELFF. Here the CDR3 DNA reads TGTGCCAGCAGCTTGATGGAGCCCCGAGGCACCGGGGAGCTGTTTTTT.

This clonotype was found many times. This chain links TRBV7-3 with TRBJ1-1; D is unresolved. The CDR3 consists of 14 residues. Trimming took 5 bases from V and 5 from J, leaving 15 bases between them. Germline V gives CDR1 SGHTA, CDR2 FQGTGA. CDR3 amino acids: CASSPDGLGTEAFF. CDR3 sequence (DNA): TGTGCCAGCAGCCCAGACGGGCTAGGGACTGAAGCTTTCTTT.